The present T cell receptor (beta chain) was sequenced within a study of T-cell memory formation after mild COVID-19. Study results and caveats: CD4+ bias marked clones expanding day 15 to 37, unlike balanced contracting clones.

Losses at the gene ends were 2 bases for V and 5 bases for J; bases not matched to a gene: 2. The germline V gene has CDR1 DFQATT and CDR2 SNEGSKA (reference sequence). This CDR3 region has 12 residues. This clonotype was seen at least ten times. Its antigen is unknown. TCRdb re-called the 5' RACE reads through MiXCR, storing one row per CDR3 protein. Of 200,000 to 250,000 distinct CDR3 sequences detected, 8% to 11% appear once; the ten largest clones hold around 3.3%. Sequencing used PBMCs or a T cell subset sorted from them (not recorded which). This TCR came from a man in his late teens or twenties who had mild COVID-19 (a few samples of this study predate the infection). Cell type and time point are not known. The V call is TRBV20-1, the J call TRBJ1-2; TRBD1 agrees at 7 bases. The CDR3 region has the DNA TGCAGTGCTAGAAACAGGGGATATGGCTACACCTTC. This translates into CSARNRGYGYTF.